This is a list of T cell receptor beta chains from one sample in a study of blood T cell repertoires in COVID-19. Using immunoSEQ multiplex PCR, the repertoire was profiled, and TCRdb retains in-frame clones only, with some absent. The data contain approximately 190,000 clones, approximately 90% of them singletons. The sequencing sample was made of peripheral blood. Receptors were obtained from a woman between 35 and 50 years old who had recovered from COVID-19. CDR3s include the opening cysteine and the closing phenylalanine or tryptophan. A D gene is named only where the DNA matches it firmly. Clone size is stated in some rows and not others, as once, few, many or a class when expanded.

v_call: TRBV6-6; clone_size: .; j_call: TRBJ2-1; d_call: .; cdr3_aa: CASSPPNRPGDGDEQFF; cdr3_nt: TGTGCCAGCAGTCCCCCCAACAGGCCGGGAGATGGCGATGAGCAGTTCTTC
v_call: TRBV7-2; clone_size: .; j_call: TRBJ1-2; d_call: .; cdr3_aa: CASSLDPEDYGYTF; cdr3_nt: TGTGCCAGCAGCTTAGACCCAGAGGATTATGGCTACACCTTC
v_call: TRBV6-4; clone_size: .; j_call: TRBJ1-2; d_call: TRBD1; cdr3_aa: CASSRTGTGGSGYTF; cdr3_nt: TGTGCCAGCAGTCGTACCGGGACAGGAGGGTCAGGCTACACCTTC
v_call: TRBV5-1; clone_size: .; j_call: TRBJ2-1; d_call: TRBD2; cdr3_aa: CASSMAGLTSGEQFF; cdr3_nt: TGCGCCAGCAGCATGGCGGGATTAACTAGCGGAGAGCAGTTCTTC
v_call: TRBV5-1; clone_size: .; j_call: TRBJ1-1; d_call: .; cdr3_aa: CASSYLPGDETEAFF; cdr3_nt: TGCGCCAGCAGCTACTTACCAGGGGACGAAACTGAAGCTTTCTTT
v_call: TRBV30; clone_size: once; j_call: TRBJ2-4; d_call: .; cdr3_aa: CAWSRRDIQYF; cdr3_nt: TGTGCCTGGAGTAGGAGGGACATTCAGTACTTC
v_call: TRBV10-3; clone_size: .; j_call: TRBJ2-2; d_call: .; cdr3_aa: CAISTRFDTGELFF; cdr3_nt: TGTGCCATCAGTACTAGATTTGACACCGGGGAGCTGTTTTTT
v_call: TRBV5-1; clone_size: .; j_call: TRBJ2-7; d_call: TRBD1; cdr3_aa: CASSTRTGALYEQYF; cdr3_nt: TGCGCCAGCAGCACTCGGACAGGGGCACTCTACGAGCAGTACTTC
v_call: TRBV4-2; clone_size: .; j_call: TRBJ2-7; d_call: TRBD2; cdr3_aa: CASRIGTGTSGSSSYEQYF; cdr3_nt: TGTGCCAGCAGAATCGGTACCGGGACTAGCGGCTCTAGCTCCTACGAGCAGTACTTC
v_call: TRBV3-1/TRBV3-2; clone_size: .; j_call: TRBJ2-7; d_call: TRBD2; cdr3_aa: CASSRSGGSSYEQYF; cdr3_nt: TGTGCCAGCAGCCGGTCGGGCGGGAGCTCCTACGAGCAGTACTTC
v_call: TRBV28; clone_size: .; j_call: TRBJ2-3; d_call: TRBD1; cdr3_aa: CASWDRTTDTQYF; cdr3_nt: TGTGCCAGTTGGGACAGAACCACAGATACGCAGTATTTT
v_call: TRBV19; clone_size: .; j_call: TRBJ1-2; d_call: TRBD1; cdr3_aa: CASSIDPGGPIGGYTF; cdr3_nt: TGTGCCAGTAGTATAGACCCAGGGGGTCCGATAGGAGGCTACACCTTC
v_call: TRBV5-1; clone_size: .; j_call: TRBJ1-4; d_call: .; cdr3_aa: CASSLGQSNYNEKLFF; cdr3_nt: TGCGCCAGCAGCTTGGGACAGTCTAATTACAATGAAAAACTGTTTTTT
v_call: TRBV6-6; clone_size: .; j_call: TRBJ2-3; d_call: TRBD2; cdr3_aa: CASSWGLAGDADTQYF; cdr3_nt: TGTGCCAGCAGTTGGGGACTAGCGGGAGATGCAGATACGCAGTATTTT
v_call: TRBV27; clone_size: .; j_call: TRBJ2-3; d_call: .; cdr3_aa: CASSSPRGTDTQYF; cdr3_nt: TGTGCCAGCAGTTCCCCCAGGGGCACAGATACGCAGTATTTT
v_call: TRBV14; clone_size: .; j_call: TRBJ2-1; d_call: TRBD2; cdr3_aa: CASSRYGLAGLLNEQFF; cdr3_nt: TGTGCCAGCAGCCGATACGGACTAGCGGGCCTACTCAATGAGCAGTTCTTC
v_call: TRBV10-3; clone_size: once; j_call: TRBJ2-7; d_call: TRBD1; cdr3_aa: CATGTGAYEQYF; cdr3_nt: TGTGCCACCGGGACAGGGGCCTACGAGCAGTACTTC
v_call: TRBV7-8; clone_size: .; j_call: TRBJ2-7; d_call: .; cdr3_aa: CASSTRQAGEQYF; cdr3_nt: TGTGCCAGCAGCACCCGACAGGCAGGCGAGCAGTACTTC
v_call: TRBV15; clone_size: .; j_call: TRBJ1-3; d_call: .; cdr3_aa: CATSRDHGTTSSGNTIYF; cdr3_nt: TGTGCCACCAGCAGAGATCACGGGACAACCAGCTCTGGAAACACCATATATTTT
v_call: TRBV6-5; clone_size: .; j_call: TRBJ1-3; d_call: .; cdr3_aa: CATVNLDRPGNTIYF; cdr3_nt: TGTGCCACCGTAAATCTGGACAGACCTGGAAACACCATATATTTT
v_call: TRBV28; clone_size: .; j_call: TRBJ1-1; d_call: TRBD1; cdr3_aa: CASSPAGTGGSNTEAFF; cdr3_nt: TGTGCCAGCAGTCCTGCCGGGACAGGGGGGTCTAACACTGAAGCTTTCTTT
v_call: TRBV4-1; clone_size: .; j_call: TRBJ2-3; d_call: .; cdr3_aa: CASSQGQAADTQYF; cdr3_nt: TGCGCCAGCAGCCAAGGACAGGCCGCGGATACGCAGTATTTT